This TCR beta chain was identified during a study of T cells in Graves' hyperthyroidism and ophthalmopathy. Across the whole study: Blood was drawn when the patient was first diagnosed and still untreated. Study-level results: Before onset, by a median of approximately 6.8 months, the model predicted ophthalmopathy. A model using 13 V-J features told ophthalmopathy apart from stable hyperthyroidism.

TCR beta CDR3 regions were amplified from RNA transcripts. Primed by the HTBI set, a first-round RT-PCR was run on the TCR CDR3. Using its own MiXCR run on the multiplex PCR reads, TCRdb lists one record per CDR3 protein. The table records around 600,000 distinct CDR3 sequences, 11% to 15% of them present only once. At least ten counts were recorded for this clonotype. Its antigen is not identified. Ophthalmopathy cases met thresholds of Clinical Activity Score at least 3, NOSPECS grade at least 4 and duration under 3 months. V was pared by 5 bases and J by 5 bases, with 21 bases between. The V gene's germline CDR1 is MNHNS and CDR2 SASEGT. This CDR3 contains 16 residues.

The chain couples TRBV6-1 to TRBJ1-1; tentatively, D is TRBD1 (5 bases). The source material was blood. The receptor was derived from a woman aged 18 to 35 with Graves' ophthalmopathy. The CDR3 here is CASSSAHFQGRTEAFF. CDR3 nucleotide sequence: TGTGCCAGCAGTTCCGCACACTTTCAGGGACGGACTGAAGCTTTCTTT.